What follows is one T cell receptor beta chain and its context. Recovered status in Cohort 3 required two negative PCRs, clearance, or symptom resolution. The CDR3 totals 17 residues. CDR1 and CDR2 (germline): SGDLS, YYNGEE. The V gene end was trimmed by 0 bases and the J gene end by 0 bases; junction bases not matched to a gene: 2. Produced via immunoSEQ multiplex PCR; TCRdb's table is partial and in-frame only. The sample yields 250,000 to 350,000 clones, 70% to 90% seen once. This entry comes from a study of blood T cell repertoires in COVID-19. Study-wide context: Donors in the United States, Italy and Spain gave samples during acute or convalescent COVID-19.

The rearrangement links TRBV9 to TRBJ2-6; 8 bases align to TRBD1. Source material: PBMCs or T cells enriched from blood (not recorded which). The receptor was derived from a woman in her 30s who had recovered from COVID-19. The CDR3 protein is CASSVEGTGSGANVLTF. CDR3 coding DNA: TGTGCCAGCAGCGTAGAAGGGACAGGCTCTGGGGCCAACGTCCTGACTTTC.